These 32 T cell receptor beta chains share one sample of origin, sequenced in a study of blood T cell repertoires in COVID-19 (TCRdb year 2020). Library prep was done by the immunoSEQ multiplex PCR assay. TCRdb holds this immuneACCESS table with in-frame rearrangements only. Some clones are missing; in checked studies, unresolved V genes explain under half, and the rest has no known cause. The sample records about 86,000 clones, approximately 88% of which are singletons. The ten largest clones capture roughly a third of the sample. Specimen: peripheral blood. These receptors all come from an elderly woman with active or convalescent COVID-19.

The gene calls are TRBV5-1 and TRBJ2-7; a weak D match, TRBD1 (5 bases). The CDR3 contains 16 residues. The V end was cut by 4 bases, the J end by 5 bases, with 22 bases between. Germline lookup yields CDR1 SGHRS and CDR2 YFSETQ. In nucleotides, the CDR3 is TGCGCCAGCAGCCCCCACGTCTCAAGGGGCCGCCACGAGCAGTACTTC. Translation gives CASSPHVSRGRHEQYF.

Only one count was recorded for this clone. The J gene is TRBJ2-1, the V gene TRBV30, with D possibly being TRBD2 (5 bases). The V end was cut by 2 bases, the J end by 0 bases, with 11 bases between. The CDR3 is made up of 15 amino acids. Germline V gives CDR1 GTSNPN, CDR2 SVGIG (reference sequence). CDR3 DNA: TGTGCCTGGAGTCGCGACGGGAACTCCTACAATGAGCAGTTCTTC. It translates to CAWSRDGNSYNEQFF.

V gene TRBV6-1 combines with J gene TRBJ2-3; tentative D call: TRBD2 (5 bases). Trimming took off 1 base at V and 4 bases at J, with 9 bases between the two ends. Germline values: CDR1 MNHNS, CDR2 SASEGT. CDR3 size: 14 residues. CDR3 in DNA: TGTGCCAGCAGTGAAGTGGGTAGCGCAGATACGCAGTATTTT. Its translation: CASSEVGSADTQYF.

CDR3 in DNA: TGCGCCAGCAGCGGGGACAGGTCCCTCGGAAACACCATATATTTT. This gives the protein CASSGDRSLGNTIYF. The J gene is TRBJ1-3, the V gene TRBV5-1, with 8 positions matching TRBD1. Germline loops: CDR1 SGHRS, CDR2 YFSETQ. The CDR3 runs 15 residues. Trimming at V came to 4 bases and at J to 4 bases, leaving 7 bases not matched to a gene.

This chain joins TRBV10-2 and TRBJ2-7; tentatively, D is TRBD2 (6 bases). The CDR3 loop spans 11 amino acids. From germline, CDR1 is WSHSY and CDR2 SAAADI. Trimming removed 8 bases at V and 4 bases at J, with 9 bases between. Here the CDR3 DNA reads TGCGCCAGCCGGGGACTTTACGAGCAGTACTTC. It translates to CASRGLYEQYF.

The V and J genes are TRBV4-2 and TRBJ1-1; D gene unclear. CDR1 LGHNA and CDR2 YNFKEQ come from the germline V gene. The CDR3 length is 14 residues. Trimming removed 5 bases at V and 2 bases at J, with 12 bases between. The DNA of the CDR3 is TGTGCCAGCAGCTCGTCCCTCAGAAACACTGAAGCTTTCTTT. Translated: CASSSSLRNTEAFF.

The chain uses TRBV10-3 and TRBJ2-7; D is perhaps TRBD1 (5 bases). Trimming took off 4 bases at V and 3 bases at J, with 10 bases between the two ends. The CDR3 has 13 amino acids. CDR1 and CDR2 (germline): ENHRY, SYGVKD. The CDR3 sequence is CAISGGTSYEQYF. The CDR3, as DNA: TGTGCCATCAGTGGGGGCACCAGCTACGAGCAGTACTTC.

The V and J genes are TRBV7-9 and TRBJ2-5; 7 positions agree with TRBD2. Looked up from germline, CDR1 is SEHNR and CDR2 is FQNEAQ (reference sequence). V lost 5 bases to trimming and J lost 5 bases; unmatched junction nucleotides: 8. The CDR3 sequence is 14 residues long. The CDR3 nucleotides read TGTGCCAGCAGCCGTTGGGGGGGAGATGAGACCCAGTACTTC. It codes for CASSRWGGDETQYF.

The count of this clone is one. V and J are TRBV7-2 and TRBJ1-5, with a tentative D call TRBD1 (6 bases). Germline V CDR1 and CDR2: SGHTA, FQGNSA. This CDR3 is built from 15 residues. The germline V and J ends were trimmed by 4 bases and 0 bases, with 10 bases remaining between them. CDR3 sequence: CASSWGHNSNQPQHF. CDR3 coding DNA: TGTGCCAGCAGCTGGGGACACAATAGCAATCAGCCCCAGCATTTT.

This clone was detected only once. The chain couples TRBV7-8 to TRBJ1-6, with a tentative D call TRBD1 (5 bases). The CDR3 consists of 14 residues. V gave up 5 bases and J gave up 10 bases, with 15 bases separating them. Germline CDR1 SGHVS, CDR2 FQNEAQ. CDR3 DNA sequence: TGTGCCAGCAGCCCTAGGGGCGGGAACTCACCCCTCCACTTT. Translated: CASSPRGGNSPLHF.

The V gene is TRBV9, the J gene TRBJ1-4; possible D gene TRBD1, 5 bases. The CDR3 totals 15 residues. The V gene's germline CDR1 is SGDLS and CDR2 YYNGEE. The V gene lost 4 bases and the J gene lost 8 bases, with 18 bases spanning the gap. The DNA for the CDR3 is TGTGCCAGCAGCCCCCGGGGGGGGACCGAGGAAAAACTGTTTTTT. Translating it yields CASSPRGGTEEKLFF.

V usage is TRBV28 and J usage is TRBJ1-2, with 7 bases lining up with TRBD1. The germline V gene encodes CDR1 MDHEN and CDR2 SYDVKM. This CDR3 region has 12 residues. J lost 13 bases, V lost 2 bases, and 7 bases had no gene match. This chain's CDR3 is CASSLETRGPTF. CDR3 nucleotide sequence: TGTGCCAGCAGTTTAGAGACGAGGGGGCCCACCTTC.

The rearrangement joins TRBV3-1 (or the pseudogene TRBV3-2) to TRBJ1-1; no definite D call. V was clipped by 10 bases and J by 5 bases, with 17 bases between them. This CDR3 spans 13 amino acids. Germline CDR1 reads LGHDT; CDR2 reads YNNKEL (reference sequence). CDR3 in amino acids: CANLVVSRTEAFF. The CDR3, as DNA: TGTGCCAACCTGGTTGTGTCCCGGACTGAAGCTTTCTTT.

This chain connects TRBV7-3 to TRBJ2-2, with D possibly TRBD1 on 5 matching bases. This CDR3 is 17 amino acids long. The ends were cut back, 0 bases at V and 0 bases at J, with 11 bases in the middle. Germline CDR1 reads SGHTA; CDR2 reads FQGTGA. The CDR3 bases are TGTGCCAGCAGCTTAACCCCACAGGACGCGAACACCGGGGAGCTGTTTTTT. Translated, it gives CASSLTPQDANTGELFF.

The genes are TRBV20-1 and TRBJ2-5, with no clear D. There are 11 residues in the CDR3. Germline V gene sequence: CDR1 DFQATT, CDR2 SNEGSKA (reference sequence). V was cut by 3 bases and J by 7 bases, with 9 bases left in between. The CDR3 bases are TGCAGTGCTAGTATCCCTCCGACCCAGTACTTC. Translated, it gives CSASIPPTQYF.

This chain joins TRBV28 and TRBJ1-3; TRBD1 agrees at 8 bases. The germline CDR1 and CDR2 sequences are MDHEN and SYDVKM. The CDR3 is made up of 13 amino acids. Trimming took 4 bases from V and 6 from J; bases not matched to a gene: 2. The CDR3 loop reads CASSWTGKNTIYF. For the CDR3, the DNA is TGTGCCAGCAGTTGGACAGGGAAAAACACCATATATTTT.

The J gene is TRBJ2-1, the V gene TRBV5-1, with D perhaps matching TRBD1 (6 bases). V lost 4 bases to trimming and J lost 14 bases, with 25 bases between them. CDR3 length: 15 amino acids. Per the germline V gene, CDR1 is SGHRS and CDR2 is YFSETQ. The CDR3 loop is CASSKETGFPGQEFF. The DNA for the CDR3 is TGCGCCAGCAGCAAAGAAACAGGGTTCCCAGGTCAGGAGTTCTTC.

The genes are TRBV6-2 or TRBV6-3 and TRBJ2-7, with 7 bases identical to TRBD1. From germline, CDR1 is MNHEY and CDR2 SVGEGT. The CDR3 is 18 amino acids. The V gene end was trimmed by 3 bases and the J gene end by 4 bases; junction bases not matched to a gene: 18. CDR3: CASSYPSFEGGGGYEQYF. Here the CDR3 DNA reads TGTGCCAGCAGTTATCCCTCCTTTGAAGGGGGCGGAGGTTACGAGCAGTACTTC.

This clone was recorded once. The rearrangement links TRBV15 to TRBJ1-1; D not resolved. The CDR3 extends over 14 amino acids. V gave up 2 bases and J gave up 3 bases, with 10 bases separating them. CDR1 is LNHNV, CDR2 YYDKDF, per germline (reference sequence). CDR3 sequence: CATSRITQDTEAFF. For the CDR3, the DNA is TGTGCCACCAGCAGAATTACGCAGGACACTGAAGCTTTCTTT.

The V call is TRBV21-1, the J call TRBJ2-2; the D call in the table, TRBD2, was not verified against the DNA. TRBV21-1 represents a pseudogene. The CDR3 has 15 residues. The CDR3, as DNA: TGTGCCAGCAATCGAGCGGGAACGAACACCGGGGAGCTGTTTTTT. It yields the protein CASNRAGTNTGELFF.

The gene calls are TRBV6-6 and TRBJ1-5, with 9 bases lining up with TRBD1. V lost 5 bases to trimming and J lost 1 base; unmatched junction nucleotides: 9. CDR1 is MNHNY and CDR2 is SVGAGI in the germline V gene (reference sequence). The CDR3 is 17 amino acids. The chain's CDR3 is CASSPPGQGVSNQPQHF. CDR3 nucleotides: TGTGCCAGCAGTCCCCCGGGACAGGGTGTAAGCAATCAGCCCCAGCATTTT.

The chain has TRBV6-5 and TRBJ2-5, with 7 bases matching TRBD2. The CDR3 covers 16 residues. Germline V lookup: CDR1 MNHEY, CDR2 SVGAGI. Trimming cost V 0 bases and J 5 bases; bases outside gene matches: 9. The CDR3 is CASSYSRRGLGETQYF. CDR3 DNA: TGTGCCAGCAGTTACTCGAGGCGGGGGTTGGGTGAGACCCAGTACTTC.

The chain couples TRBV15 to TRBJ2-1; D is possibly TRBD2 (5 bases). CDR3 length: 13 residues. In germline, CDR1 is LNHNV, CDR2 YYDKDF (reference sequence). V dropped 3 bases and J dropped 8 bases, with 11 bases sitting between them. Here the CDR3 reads CATSRSGPYEQFF. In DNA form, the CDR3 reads TGTGCCACCAGCAGGAGCGGTCCGTATGAGCAGTTCTTC.

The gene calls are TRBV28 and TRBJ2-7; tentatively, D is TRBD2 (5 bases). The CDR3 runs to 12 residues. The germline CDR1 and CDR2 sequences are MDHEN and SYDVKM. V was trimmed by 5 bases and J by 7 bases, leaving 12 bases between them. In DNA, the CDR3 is TGTGCCAGCAGTCACGGGGTCCGGGAGCAGTACTTC. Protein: CASSHGVREQYF.

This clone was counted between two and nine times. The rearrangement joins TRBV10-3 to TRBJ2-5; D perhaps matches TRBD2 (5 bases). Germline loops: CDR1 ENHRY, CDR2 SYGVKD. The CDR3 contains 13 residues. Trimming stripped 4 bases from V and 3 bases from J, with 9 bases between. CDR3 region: CAISVRAEETQYF. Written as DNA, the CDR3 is TGTGCCATCAGTGTACGAGCGGAAGAGACCCAGTACTTC.

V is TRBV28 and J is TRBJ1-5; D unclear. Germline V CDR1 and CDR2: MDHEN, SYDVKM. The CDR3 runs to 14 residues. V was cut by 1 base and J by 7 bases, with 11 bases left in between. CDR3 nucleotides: TGTGCCAGCAGTTTATCGACCGGGAGACAGCCCCAGCATTTT. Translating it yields CASSLSTGRQPQHF.

CDR3 DNA sequence: TGTGCCAGCAGCCCAAGCAGGGTTGGAAACACCATATATTTT. Translated: CASSPSRVGNTIYF. J is TRBJ1-3 and V is TRBV14; the D gene is possibly TRBD1 (5 bases). This CDR3 region has 14 residues. Germline assignment: CDR1 SGHDN and CDR2 FVKESK. V was clipped by 4 bases and J by 3 bases, with 10 bases between them.

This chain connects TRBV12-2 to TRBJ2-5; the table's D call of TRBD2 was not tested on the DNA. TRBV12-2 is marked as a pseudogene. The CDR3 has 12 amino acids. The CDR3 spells CASRLDWAGGHF. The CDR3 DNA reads TGTGCAAGTCGCTTAGATTGGGCGGGGGGCCACTTC.

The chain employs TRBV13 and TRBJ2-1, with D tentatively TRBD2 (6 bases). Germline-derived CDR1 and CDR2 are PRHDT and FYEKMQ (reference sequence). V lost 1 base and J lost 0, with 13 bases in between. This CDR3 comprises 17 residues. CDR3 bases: TGTGCCAGCAGCTTAGTTGGACTACAGAGCTCCTACAATGAGCAGTTCTTC. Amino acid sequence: CASSLVGLQSSYNEQFF.

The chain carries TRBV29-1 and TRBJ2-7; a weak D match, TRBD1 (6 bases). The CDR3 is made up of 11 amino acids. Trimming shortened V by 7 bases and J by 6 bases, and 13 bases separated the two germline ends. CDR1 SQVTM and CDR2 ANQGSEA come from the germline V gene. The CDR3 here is CSGGGGGEQYF. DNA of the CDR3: TGCAGCGGGGGTGGGGGCGGCGAGCAGTACTTC.

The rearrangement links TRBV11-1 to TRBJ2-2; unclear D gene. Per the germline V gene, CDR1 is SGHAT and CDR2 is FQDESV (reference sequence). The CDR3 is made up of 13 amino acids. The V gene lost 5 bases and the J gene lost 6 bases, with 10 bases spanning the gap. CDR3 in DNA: TGTGCCAGCAGCCTCCTTTTATCCGGGGAGCTGTTTTTT. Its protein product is CASSLLLSGELFF.

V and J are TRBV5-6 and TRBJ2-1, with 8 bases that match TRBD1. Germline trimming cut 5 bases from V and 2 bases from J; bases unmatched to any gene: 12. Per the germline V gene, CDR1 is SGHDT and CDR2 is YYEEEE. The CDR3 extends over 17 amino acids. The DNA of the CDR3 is TGTGCCAGCAGTTCAATGGACAGGGTATTTACCTACAATGAGCAGTTCTTC. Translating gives CASSSMDRVFTYNEQFF.